The 31 T cell receptor beta chains given below trace back to one sample, sequenced in a study of identical twins. In TCRdb, the 5' RACE reads were re-called with MiXCR into one record per CDR3 protein. Seen here are 200,000 to 300,000 distinct CDR3 sequences, 7% observed once, and the top ten hold 3% to 4.5%. The sample also formed part of further work on yellow fever vaccine responses in identical twins.

The specimen was memory (CD45RO+) T cells sorted from blood. Source of these receptors: a woman younger than 35 in good health.

The V call is TRBV6-4, the J call TRBJ1-1; tentatively, D is TRBD1 (5 bases). The V end was cut by 2 bases, the J end by 1 base, with 14 bases between. CDR3 size: 16 residues. Germline V CDR1 and CDR2: MRHNA, SNTAGT. The DNA of the CDR3 is TGTGCCAGCAGTGACAACGGGGGGTCAGGGAACACTGAAGCTTTCTTT. It is translated as CASSDNGGSGNTEAFF.

V is TRBV6-5 and J is TRBJ2-7; TRBD1 might be the D (5 bases). Deletions cut 3 bases from V and 3 bases from J, with 21 bases between. CDR1 is MNHEY, CDR2 SVGAGI, per germline. The CDR3 has 17 amino acids. CDR3 sequence: CASSYKWTQGINYEQYF. Here the CDR3 DNA reads TGTGCCAGCAGTTATAAATGGACCCAGGGAATTAACTACGAGCAGTACTTC.

At least ten counts were recorded for this clonotype. V gene TRBV7-9 combines with J gene TRBJ1-4, with D tentatively TRBD1 (5 bases). Germline assignment: CDR1 SEHNR and CDR2 FQNEAQ (reference sequence). This CDR3 is built from 14 residues. With 7 bases removed from V and 0 bases from J, the gap between germline ends came to 9 bases. CDR3 sequence (DNA): TGTGCCAGCAACCAGGGTGCAACTAATGAAAAACTGTTTTTT. This sequence encodes CASNQGATNEKLFF.

In its sample, this clonotype was seen many times. The chain uses TRBV15 and TRBJ2-6; TRBD2 aligns across 7 bases. After removal of 5 bases from V and 1 base from J, the junction contained 2 bases not matched to a gene. The CDR3 has 15 residues. Germline CDR1 reads LNHNV; CDR2 reads YYDKDF (reference sequence). The CDR3 DNA sequence: TGTGCCACCAGCGGGGGGGGTTCTGGGGCCAACGTCCTGACTTTC. This sequence encodes CATSGGGSGANVLTF.

The chain couples TRBV10-2 to TRBJ2-7; D ambiguous. Looked up from germline, CDR1 is WSHSY and CDR2 is SAAADI. The V end lost 2 bases, the J end lost 1 base, and 12 bases lay between the germline ends. The length of the CDR3 is 15 residues. The CDR3 DNA is TGCGCCAGCAGTGAGGTTACATTTGGTTCCTACGAGCAGTACTTC. The encoded protein is CASSEVTFGSYEQYF.

Details on this clonotype: The germline gene is not matched at one end of the junction; a read error may be the cause. V and J are TRBV5-6 and TRBJ2-2; tentatively, D is TRBD1 (5 bases). The CDR3 totals 14 residues. CDR1 SGHDT and CDR2 YYEEEE come from the germline V gene. CDR3 region: CASGLGLHTGELFF. The CDR3 region has the DNA TGTGCCAGCGGCTTGGGGCTTCACACCGGGGAGCTGTTTTTT.

This clonotype has more than one count but fewer than ten. The genes are TRBV7-9 and TRBJ1-3; 7 bases agree with TRBD1. The CDR3 runs to 14 residues. V lost 10 bases to trimming and J lost 4 bases; unmatched junction nucleotides: 10. Germline values: CDR1 SEHNR, CDR2 FQNEAQ (reference sequence). CDR3 DNA: TGTGCCACCGACGACAGGGTGGTCGGAAACACCATATATTTT. Protein: CATDDRVVGNTIYF.

This clonotype was seen more than once but under ten times. The J gene is TRBJ2-3, the V gene TRBV29-1; D gene unclear. This CDR3 spans 10 amino acids. V was shortened by 4 bases and J by 10 bases, with 9 bases between the two germline ends. Germline V lookup: CDR1 SQVTM, CDR2 ANQGSEA. CDR3 region: CSVASTAQYF. The CDR3 nucleotides read TGCAGCGTTGCATCAACGGCGCAGTATTTT.

This clonotype was observed a few times. The CDR3 nucleotides are TGTGCCACCCTAAGGGGCTCGGGAGGGTTCACAGATACGCAGTATTTT. Amino acid sequence: CATLRGSGGFTDTQYF. The chain carries TRBV2 and TRBJ2-3; 8 bases fit TRBD2. Unmatched junction bases numbered 14, after V lost 10 bases and J lost 2 bases. This CDR3 region has 16 residues. Germline V lookup: CDR1 SNHLY, CDR2 FYNNEI.

The sample holds many counts of this clonotype. The gene calls are TRBV11-2 and TRBJ2-3; tentatively, D is TRBD2 (5 bases). The CDR3 is 15 residues long. V gave up 3 bases and J gave up 2 bases, with 12 bases separating them. Germline loops: CDR1 SGHAT, CDR2 FQNNGV. The CDR3 bases are TGTGCCAGCAGCTTGGACGGGGAGACCACAGATACGCAGTATTTT. Protein product: CASSLDGETTDTQYF.

This clonotype has just a few counts. The chain joins TRBV20-1 to TRBJ1-1; unclear D gene. The CDR3 is made up of 12 amino acids. The V end was cut by 6 bases, the J end by 1 base, with 9 bases between. CDR1 and CDR2 (germline): DFQATT, SNEGSKA (reference sequence). Here the CDR3 DNA reads TGCAGTGCCTTACATAAGAACACTGAAGCTTTCTTT. Translation: CSALHKNTEAFF.

This clonotype has more than one count but fewer than ten. The genes are TRBV2 and TRBJ2-3, with a weak D call TRBD2 (6 bases). The V gene's germline CDR1 is SNHLY and CDR2 FYNNEI. Trimming took 2 bases from V and 4 from J, leaving 13 bases between them. The CDR3 consists of 15 residues. The CDR3 nucleotides are TGTGCCAGCAGTGAATGGCTAGCGTCCCCAGATACGCAGTATTTT. Translating gives CASSEWLASPDTQYF.

V usage is TRBV6-4 and J usage is TRBJ2-3; D is possibly TRBD1 or TRBD2 (6 bases each). V lost 1 base and J lost 0, with 11 bases in between. The germline CDR1 and CDR2 sequences are MRHNA and SNTAGT. The CDR3 has 16 residues. CDR3 in amino acids: CASSDFGGGSTDTQYF. In DNA form, the CDR3 reads TGTGCCAGCAGTGACTTCGGAGGGGGAAGCACAGATACGCAGTATTTT.

This clonotype came up a few times. The chain joins TRBV6-6 to TRBJ2-3, with D tentatively TRBD2 (6 bases). From germline, CDR1 is MNHNY and CDR2 SVGAGI (reference sequence). Trimming left V 6 bases short and J 1 base short, with 8 bases between. The CDR3 has 13 amino acids. CDR3 residues: CASRREGTDTQYF. The CDR3 nucleotides are TGTGCCAGCAGGCGGGAAGGCACAGATACGCAGTATTTT.

This clonotype has at least ten counts. This rearrangement joins TRBV25-1 to TRBJ2-3; D might be TRBD1 (5 bases). V gave up 4 bases and J gave up 6 bases, with 14 bases separating them. Looked up from germline, CDR1 is MGHDK and CDR2 is SYGVNS. The CDR3 loop spans 14 amino acids. The CDR3 protein is CASSGTSYRDTQYF. The CDR3 DNA sequence: TGTGCCAGCAGTGGGACATCCTACCGTGATACGCAGTATTTT.

V and J are TRBV18 and TRBJ2-1, with 7 bases fitting TRBD2. Germline CDR1 reads KGHSH; CDR2 reads LQKENI. The CDR3 is made up of 14 amino acids. The V and J ends lost 3 bases and 9 bases, in that order; junction bases with no gene match: 8. The CDR3 spells CASSPREGHGEQFF. The CDR3 DNA sequence: TGTGCCAGCTCACCGAGGGAGGGCCATGGTGAGCAGTTCTTC.

This clonotype was observed many times. The chain combines TRBV4-1 with TRBJ1-5; D not resolved. V was cut by 2 bases and J by 4 bases, with 6 bases left in between. Germline V gene sequence: CDR1 MGHRA, CDR2 YSYEKL. This CDR3 region has 13 residues. The CDR3 DNA reads as TGCGCCAGCAGCCAACAGGAGAATCAGCCCCAGCATTTT. Translation: CASSQQENQPQHF.

This clonotype was detected ten times or more. V is TRBV5-1 and J is TRBJ2-1; 11 positions agree with TRBD1. J lost 2 bases, V lost 0 bases, and 1 base had no gene match. The CDR3 length is 16 residues. CDR1 is SGHRS and CDR2 is YFSETQ in the germline V gene. The CDR3: CASSLEGQGAYNEQFF. The CDR3 coding sequence is TGCGCCAGCAGCTTGGAGGGACAGGGGGCCTACAATGAGCAGTTCTTC.

The rearrangement uses TRBV9 and TRBJ1-1, with TRBD1 matching over 7 bases. The CDR3 is 14 residues long. V dropped 0 bases and J dropped 4; count of bases not matched to a gene: 3. Germline loops: CDR1 SGDLS, CDR2 YYNGEE. The CDR3 spells CASSVEAGGTEAFF. CDR3 bases: TGTGCCAGCAGCGTAGAGGCAGGGGGCACTGAAGCTTTCTTT.

Ten or more counts support this clonotype. The gene calls are TRBV5-6 and TRBJ2-6; TRBD1 agrees at 7 bases. CDR3 length: 18 amino acids. CDR1 is SGHDT, CDR2 YYEEEE, per germline. Trimming took 1 base from V and 0 from J; bases not matched to a gene: 7. The CDR3 spells CASSLHQGQFSGANVLTF. In nucleotides, the CDR3 is TGTGCCAGCAGCTTGCACCAGGGACAGTTCTCTGGGGCCAACGTCCTGACTTTC. Complete variable domain (other parts from reference TRBV5-6 and TRBJ2-6): DAGVTQSPTHLIKTRGQQVTLRCSPKSGHDTVSWYQQALGQGPQFIFQYYEEEERQRGNFPDRFSGHQFPNYSSELNVNALLLGDSALYLCASSLHQGQFSGANVLTFGAGSRLTVL.

This clonotype was seen many times. The chain combines TRBV12-3 or TRBV12-4 with TRBJ1-1; D gene unclear. Trimming removed 6 bases at V and 0 bases at J, with 8 bases between. The CDR3 loop spans 13 amino acids. CDR3 sequence: CASSRQMNTEAFF. CDR3 bases: TGTGCCAGCAGCCGTCAAATGAACACTGAAGCTTTCTTT.

This clonotype was counted a few times. V is TRBV29-1 and J is TRBJ2-7, with D perhaps TRBD1 or TRBD2 (5 bases each). Germline assignment: CDR1 SQVTM and CDR2 ANQGSEA. V lost 5 bases and J 3 bases, leaving 11 bases between the germline ends. This CDR3 has 12 amino acids. For the CDR3, the DNA is TGCAGCGTTAGCAGGGACGGCTACGAGCAGTACTTC. Its protein product is CSVSRDGYEQYF.

This clonotype was seen more than once but under ten times. The chain combines TRBV6-1 with TRBJ2-3; 7 bases agree with TRBD2. Germline V lookup: CDR1 MNHNS, CDR2 SASEGT. V trimming: 8 bases; J trimming: 1 base; junction bases outside the gene matches: 9. The CDR3 loop spans 15 amino acids. DNA for the CDR3: TGTGCCAGCGCGGGAGCTTGGGTTGGCACAGATACGCAGTATTTT. It specifies CASAGAWVGTDTQYF.

This clonotype was recorded many times. The gene calls are TRBV2 and TRBJ2-2, with D possibly being TRBD1 (6 bases). V shed 8 bases and J shed 0 bases, with 13 bases lying between them. The CDR3 has 15 residues. CDR1 is SNHLY, CDR2 FYNNEI, per germline. This chain's CDR3 is CASGRQAANTGELFF. CDR3 DNA sequence: TGTGCCAGCGGTCGACAGGCCGCGAACACCGGGGAGCTGTTTTTT.

With respect to this clonotype: This could be a read error, since a much larger clone is one nucleotide away. V and J are TRBV6-6 and TRBJ2-5, with D possibly matching TRBD2 (6 bases). Germline CDR1 MNHNY, CDR2 SVGAGI (reference sequence). The CDR3 has 12 amino acids. The ends were cut back, 8 bases at V and 2 bases at J, with 9 bases in the middle. The CDR3 DNA sequence: TGTGCCAGCGGGACTGCTCAAGAGACCCAGTACTTC. Its translation is CASGTAQETQYF.

This clonotype occurred many times. The rearrangement joins TRBV7-6 to TRBJ2-7; 9 bases align to TRBD1. With 5 bases clipped from V and 4 bases from J, the junction kept 0 bases outside the gene matches. Germline-derived CDR1 and CDR2 are SGHVS and FNYEAQ. This CDR3 region has 12 residues. The CDR3 nucleotides read TGTGCCAGCAGCGGACAGGGGTACGAGCAGTACTTC. It yields the protein CASSGQGYEQYF.

This clonotype was seen only a few times. This chain uses TRBV5-1 with TRBJ1-1; no definite D call. V was trimmed by 0 bases and J by 4 bases, leaving 10 bases between them. The CDR3 is 14 residues long. CDR1 SGHRS and CDR2 YFSETQ come from the germline V gene. CDR3 loop: CASSLVELSTEAFF. CDR3 sequence (DNA): TGCGCCAGCAGCTTGGTAGAGTTGAGCACTGAAGCTTTCTTT.

This clonotype turned up a few times. The chain combines TRBV28 with TRBJ2-7, with D perhaps TRBD1 or TRBD2 (5 bases each). This CDR3 is built from 20 residues. The germline gives CDR1 MDHEN, CDR2 SYDVKM. Trimming pared 4 bases from V and 0 bases from J, leaving 28 bases between. The CDR3 protein is CASSSKTYYSGWGDSYEQYF. The CDR3 bases are TGTGCCAGCAGTTCCAAAACTTACTACTCAGGGTGGGGAGACTCCTACGAGCAGTACTTC.

This clonotype was seen at least ten times. The chain recombines TRBV5-1 with TRBJ2-5, with D perhaps TRBD1 (6 bases). The CDR3 loop spans 14 amino acids. Trimming pared 4 bases from V and 0 bases from J, leaving 10 bases between. Per germline, CDR1 SGHRS and CDR2 YFSETQ. The CDR3 reads CASSPTGNQETQYF. CDR3 in DNA: TGCGCCAGCAGCCCTACAGGGAACCAAGAGACCCAGTACTTC.

This clonotype was recorded a few times. The chain joins TRBV5-1 to TRBJ2-1; TRBD2 agrees at 8 bases. With 3 bases clipped from V and 7 bases from J, the junction kept 9 bases outside the gene matches. Germline lookup yields CDR1 SGHRS and CDR2 YFSETQ. This CDR3 has 15 residues. The CDR3 sequence: CASSSLAGLVNEQFF. CDR3 bases: TGCGCCAGCAGCTCCTTAGCGGGATTGGTGAATGAGCAGTTCTTC.

This clonotype appeared many times. The chain has TRBV20-1 and TRBJ1-2, with 9 bases aligning to TRBD1. V shed 3 bases, J shed 0 bases, and the junction held 14 bases outside the gene matches. Per germline, CDR1 DFQATT and CDR2 SNEGSKA (reference sequence). The CDR3 spans 18 residues. DNA for the CDR3: TGCAGTGCTAGGGGGGCACCGGGACAGGGTAAATCTAACTATGGCTACACCTTC. It is translated as CSARGAPGQGKSNYGYTF.